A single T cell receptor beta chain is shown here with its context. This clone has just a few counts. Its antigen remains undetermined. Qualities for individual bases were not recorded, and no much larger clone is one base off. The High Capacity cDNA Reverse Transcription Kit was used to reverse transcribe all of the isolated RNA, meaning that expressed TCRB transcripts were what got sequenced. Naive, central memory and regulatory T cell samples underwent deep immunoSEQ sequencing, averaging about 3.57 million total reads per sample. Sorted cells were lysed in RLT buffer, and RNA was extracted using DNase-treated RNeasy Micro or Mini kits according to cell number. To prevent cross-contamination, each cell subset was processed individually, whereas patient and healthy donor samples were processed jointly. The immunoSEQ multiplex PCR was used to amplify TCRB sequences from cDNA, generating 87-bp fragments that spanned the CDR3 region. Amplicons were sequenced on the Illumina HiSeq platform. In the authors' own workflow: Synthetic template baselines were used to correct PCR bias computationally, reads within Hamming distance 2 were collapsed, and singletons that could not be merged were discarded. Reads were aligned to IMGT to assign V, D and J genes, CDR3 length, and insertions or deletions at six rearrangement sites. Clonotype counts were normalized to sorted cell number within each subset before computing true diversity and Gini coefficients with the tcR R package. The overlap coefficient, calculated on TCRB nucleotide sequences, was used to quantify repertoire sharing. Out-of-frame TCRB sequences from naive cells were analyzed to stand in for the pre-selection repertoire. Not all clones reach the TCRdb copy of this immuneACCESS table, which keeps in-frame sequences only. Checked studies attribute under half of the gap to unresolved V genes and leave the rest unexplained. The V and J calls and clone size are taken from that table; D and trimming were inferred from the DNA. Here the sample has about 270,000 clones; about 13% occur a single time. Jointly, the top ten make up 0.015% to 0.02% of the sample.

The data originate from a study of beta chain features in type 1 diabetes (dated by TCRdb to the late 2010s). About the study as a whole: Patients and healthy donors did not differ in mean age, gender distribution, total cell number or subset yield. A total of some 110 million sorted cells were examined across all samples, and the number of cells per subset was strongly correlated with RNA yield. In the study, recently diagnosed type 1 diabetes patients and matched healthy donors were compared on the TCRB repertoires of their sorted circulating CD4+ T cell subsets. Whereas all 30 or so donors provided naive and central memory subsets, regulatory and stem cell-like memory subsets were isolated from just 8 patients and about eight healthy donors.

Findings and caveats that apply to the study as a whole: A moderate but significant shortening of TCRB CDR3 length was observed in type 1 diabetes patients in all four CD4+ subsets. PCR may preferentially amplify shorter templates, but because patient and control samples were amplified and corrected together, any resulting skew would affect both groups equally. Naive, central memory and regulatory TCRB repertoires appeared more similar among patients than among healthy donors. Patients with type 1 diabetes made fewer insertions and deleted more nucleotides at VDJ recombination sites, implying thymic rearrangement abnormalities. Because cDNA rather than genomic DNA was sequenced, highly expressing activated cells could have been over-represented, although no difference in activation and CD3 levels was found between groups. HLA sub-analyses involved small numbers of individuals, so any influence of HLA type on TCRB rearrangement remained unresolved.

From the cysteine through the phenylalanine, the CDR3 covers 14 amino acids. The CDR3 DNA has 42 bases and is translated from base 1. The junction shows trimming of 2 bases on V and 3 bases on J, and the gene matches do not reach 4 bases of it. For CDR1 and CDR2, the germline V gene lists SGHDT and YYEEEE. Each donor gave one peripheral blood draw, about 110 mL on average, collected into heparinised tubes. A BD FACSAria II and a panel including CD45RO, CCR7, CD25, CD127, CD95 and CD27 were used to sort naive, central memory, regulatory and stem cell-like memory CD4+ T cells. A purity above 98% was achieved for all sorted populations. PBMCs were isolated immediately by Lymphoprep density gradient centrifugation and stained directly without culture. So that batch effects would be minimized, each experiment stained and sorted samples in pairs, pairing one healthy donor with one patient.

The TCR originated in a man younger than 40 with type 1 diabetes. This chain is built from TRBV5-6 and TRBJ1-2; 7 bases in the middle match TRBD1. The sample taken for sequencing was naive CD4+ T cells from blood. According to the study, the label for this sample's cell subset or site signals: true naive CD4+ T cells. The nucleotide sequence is TGTGCCAGCAGCTTAGGGCAGGGGGACTATGGCTACACCTTC. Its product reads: CASSLGQGDYGYTF.